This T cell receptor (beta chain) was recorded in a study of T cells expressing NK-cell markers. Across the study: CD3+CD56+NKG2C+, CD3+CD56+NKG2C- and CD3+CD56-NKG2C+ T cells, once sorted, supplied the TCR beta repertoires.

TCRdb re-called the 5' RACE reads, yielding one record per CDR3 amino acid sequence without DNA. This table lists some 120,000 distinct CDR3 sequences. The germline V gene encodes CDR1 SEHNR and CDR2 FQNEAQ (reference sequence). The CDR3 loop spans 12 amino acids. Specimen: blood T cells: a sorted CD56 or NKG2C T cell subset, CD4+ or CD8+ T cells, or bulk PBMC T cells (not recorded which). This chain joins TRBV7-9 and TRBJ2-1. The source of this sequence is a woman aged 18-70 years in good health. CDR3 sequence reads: CASSFNYNEQFF.